These T cell receptor beta chains were read from a single sample in a study of blood T cell repertoires in COVID-19. Sequenced by immunoSEQ multiplex PCR; TCRdb stores in-frame clones only, minus some. The sample contains about 160,000 clones, more than 85% of which appear only once. Source material: peripheral blood. The receptors originated from a woman in her sixties with COVID-19, enrolled during active disease. The CDR3 runs from the conserved cysteine through the conserved F or W. The D gene is left open where the match is weak. A row's size may be missing; if present it is once, few, many or a size class.

TRBV29-1	TRBD1	-	TRBJ1-3	CSGGQSGAGNTIYF	TGCAGCGGGGGACAGTCCGGGGCTGGAAACACCATATATTTT
TRBV18	TRBD1	-	TRBJ2-7	CASSGDRSVYEQYF	TGTGCCAGCTCAGGGGACAGGTCAGTCTACGAGCAGTACTTC
TRBV3-1/TRBV3-2	-	-	TRBJ1-5	CASSPSQGNQPQHF	TGTGCCAGCAGCCCCAGCCAGGGTAATCAGCCCCAGCATTTT
TRBV6-4	-	-	TRBJ1-1	CASSDSTRQVNTEAFF	TGTGCCAGCAGTGACTCGACACGACAGGTGAACACTGAAGCTTTCTTT
TRBV29-1	-	-	TRBJ1-5	CSVEQEGQPQHF	TGCAGCGTTGAACAGGAGGGGCAGCCCCAGCATTTT
TRBV5-3	TRBD1	-	TRBJ1-2	CARSSRDRVGGYTF	TGTGCCAGAAGTTCCCGGGACAGGGTAGGGGGCTACACCTTC
TRBV19	TRBD1	once	TRBJ2-1	CASSSRTGYQFF	TGTGCCAGTAGTTCCCGGACAGGTTATCAGTTCTTC
TRBV29-1	TRBD2	-	TRBJ2-3	CSWGEAGGLRAQYF	TGCAGCTGGGGAGAAGCGGGGGGCCTCCGGGCTCAGTATTTT
TRBV4-1	-	-	TRBJ2-1	CASSQGGLYYNEQFF	TGCGCCAGCAGCCAAGGCGGACTTTATTACAATGAGCAGTTCTTC
TRBV6-5	-	once	TRBJ1-4	CASRSGYNNEKLFF	TGTGCCAGCAGATCCGGTTATAATAATGAAAAACTGTTTTTT
TRBV5-1	-	once	TRBJ1-5	CASRLTGNSNQPQHF	TGCGCCAGCCGCCTTACAGGCAATAGCAATCAGCCCCAGCATTTT
TRBV29-1	TRBD1	-	TRBJ2-3	CSVGPAGGPTDTQYF	TGCAGCGTTGGCCCCGCAGGGGGCCCCACAGATACGCAGTATTTT
TRBV4-3	TRBD1	once	TRBJ2-3	CASSQEVGQRTDTQYF	TGCGCCAGCAGCCAAGAGGTGGGACAGCGCACAGATACGCAGTATTTT
TRBV5-1	TRBD1	-	TRBJ1-2	CASLSPGTARGYTF	TGCGCCAGCCTTTCACCCGGGACAGCGCGTGGCTACACCTTC
TRBV7-2	TRBD2	once	TRBJ2-1	CASSLAGGTRNEQFF	TGTGCCAGCAGCTTAGCGGGGGGGACCCGAAATGAGCAGTTCTTC
TRBV6-5	-	-	TRBJ1-5	CASTSRGDQPQHF	TGTGCCAGCACCAGCCGGGGGGATCAGCCCCAGCATTTT
TRBV18	-	-	TRBJ2-3	CASSPLQDSSTDTQYF	TGTGCCAGCTCACCACTCCAGGATTCTAGCACAGATACGCAGTATTTT
TRBV6-5	TRBD1	-	TRBJ1-2	CASSTGGFYGYTF	TGTGCCAGTTCGACAGGGGGATTTTATGGCTACACCTTC
TRBV5-4	-	-	TRBJ1-2	CASSIRGTYGYTF	TGTGCCAGCAGCATCCGGGGGACCTATGGCTACACCTTC
TRBV4-3	TRBD1	-	TRBJ1-1	CASSQDWGADRVGTEAFF	TGCGCCAGCAGCCAAGATTGGGGGGCGGACAGGGTTGGCACTGAAGCTTTCTTT
TRBV18	TRBD1	-	TRBJ1-1	CASSPPTGTGQGAFF	TGTGCCAGCTCACCACCCACTGGGACAGGGCAAGGAGCTTTCTTT
TRBV7-6	-	-	TRBJ1-1	CASSPNLLRSSEAFF	TGTGCCAGCAGCCCAAACTTATTGCGAAGCTCTGAAGCTTTCTTT
TRBV5-1	-	-	TRBJ1-5	CASSLGSGDQPQHF	TGCGCCAGCAGCTTGGGATCCGGGGATCAGCCCCAGCATTTT
TRBV9	-	-	TRBJ1-1	CASSAGQINTEAFF	TGTGCCAGCAGCGCTGGACAGATTAACACTGAAGCTTTCTTT
TRBV6-5	-	-	TRBJ2-3	CASTDPTSTDTQYF	TGTGCCAGCACCGACCCGACTAGTACAGATACGCAGTATTTT
TRBV27	-	-	TRBJ1-1	CASSALRGRMNTEAFF	TGTGCCAGCAGTGCCCTTAGGGGTAGGATGAACACTGAAGCTTTCTTT
TRBV10-3	-	-	TRBJ1-5	CAISGGDQPQHF	TGTGCCATCAGTGGGGGGGATCAGCCCCAGCATTTT
TRBV12-1	-	-	TRBJ2-7	CASSKPLRGEQYF	TGTGCCAGCAGCAAGCCGCTTAGAGGCGAGCAGTACTTC
TRBV30	TRBD1	-	TRBJ1-2	CAWSEGQGVGYTF	TGTGCCTGGAGTGAGGGACAGGGAGTTGGCTACACCTTC
TRBV9	TRBD2	-	TRBJ2-1	CASSDPSLPSGGVNEQFF	TGTGCCAGCAGCGACCCGTCTTTACCTAGCGGGGGGGTCAATGAGCAGTTCTTC
TRBV4-2	-	-	TRBJ2-7	CASSQGGQDSYEQYF	TGTGCCAGCAGCCAGGGGGGTCAAGACTCCTACGAGCAGTACTTC
TRBV19	-	-	TRBJ1-1	CASLELTGRVGSTEAFF	TGTGCCAGCCTGGAGCTGACAGGCAGGGTCGGAAGCACTGAAGCTTTCTTT
TRBV6-5	TRBD1	-	TRBJ2-2	CASNRGPGGELFF	TGTGCCAGCAACAGGGGGCCAGGCGGGGAGCTGTTTTTT
TRBV6-1	TRBD2	-	TRBJ2-3	CASSEVGGRTDTQYF	TGTGCCAGCAGTGAAGTGGGAGGGAGGACAGATACGCAGTATTTT
TRBV28	TRBD1	once	TRBJ1-2	CASSSTGAGGYTF	TGTGCCAGCAGCTCTACAGGGGCGGGGGGCTACACCTTC
TRBV7-3	-	once	TRBJ2-3	CASSSGVGTQYF	TGTGCCAGCAGCTCCGGGGTGGGTACGCAGTATTTT
TRBV4-2	-	-	TRBJ1-2	CASSQESGGGYTF	TGTGCCAGCAGCCAAGAGTCAGGAGGTGGCTACACCTTC
TRBV7-3	TRBD1	once	TRBJ2-3	CASSLFGAGQGDTQYF	TGTGCCAGCAGCTTATTCGGGGCCGGACAGGGAGATACGCAGTATTTT
TRBV6-5	-	-	TRBJ1-2	CASTLGQNYGYTF	TGTGCCAGCACCCTCGGACAGAACTATGGCTACACCTTC
TRBV29-1	-	-	TRBJ1-3	CSVSRQSSGNTIYF	TGCAGCGTCAGCAGGCAGAGCTCTGGAAACACCATATATTTT
TRBV7-9	-	-	TRBJ2-3	CASRTGNTDTQYF	TGTGCCAGCAGAACCGGGAACACAGATACGCAGTATTTT
TRBV6-5	-	-	TRBJ1-1	CASSRLPQGTEAFF	TGTGCCAGCAGCCGACTCCCTCAGGGCACTGAAGCTTTCTTT
TRBV3-1/TRBV3-2	-	-	TRBJ2-5	CASSQEGGGAETQYF	TGTGCCAGCAGCCAAGAGGGGGGGGGCGCTGAGACCCAGTACTTC
TRBV23-1	-	-	TRBJ1-4	CASSQQGGTNEKLFF	TGCGCCAGCAGTCAACAGGGTGGAACTAATGAAAAACTGTTTTTT
TRBV27	-	-	TRBJ1-5	CASSTQNSNQPQHF	TGTGCCAGCAGCACGCAGAATAGCAATCAGCCCCAGCATTTT
TRBV5-1	-	once	TRBJ1-1	CASSWGVGLNTEAFF	TGCGCCAGCAGCTGGGGGGTGGGCCTGAACACTGAAGCTTTCTTT
TRBV7-3	TRBD1	-	TRBJ1-1	CASSVQGARGTEAFF	TGTGCCAGCAGCGTACAGGGGGCGCGGGGCACTGAAGCTTTCTTT
TRBV5-1	TRBD1	-	TRBJ2-7	CASSPQPVGQVEEQYF	TGCGCCAGCAGCCCACAACCCGTAGGACAGGTGGAAGAGCAGTACTTC